The clone carrying this T cell receptor (beta chain) has a handful of counts. Its antigen is unidentified. This entry comes from a study of T cells in Graves' hyperthyroidism and ophthalmopathy. General study results and limits: Researchers found most expanded thyroid clonotypes above 0.001 in blood as well.

This CDR3 comprises 14 residues. Germline CDR1 is SEHNR and CDR2 is FQNEAQ (reference sequence). Trimming took off 4 bases at V and 7 bases at J, with 17 bases between the two ends. TCR beta CDR3 regions were amplified from RNA. Initially, a first-round RT-PCR of the TCR CDR3 employed the HTBI primer set. TCRdb called the multiplex PCR reads again in MiXCR, with one record for every CDR3 protein. The table records 380,000 or so distinct CDR3 sequences, less than 15% of them present only once. Clinicians diagnosed patients from clinical symptoms, serum thyroxine and TRAb, thyroid ultrasound and orbital computed tomography. It was at first hyperthyroidism diagnosis, before any ophthalmopathy symptoms, that the blood sample was taken.

The rearrangement uses TRBV7-9 and TRBJ2-7; weak D call: TRBD2 (7 bases). The sample comprised blood. The sequence derives from a man in his thirties or forties with Graves' hyperthyroidism that later progressed to Graves' ophthalmopathy. This CDR3 reads CASSSLGGAGEQYF. DNA of the CDR3: TGTGCCAGCAGCTCCTTGGGGGGGGCGGGGGAGCAGTACTTC. Full variable domain (outside the CDR3, taken from reference TRBV7-9 and TRBJ2-7): DTGVSQNPRHKITKRGQNVTFRCDPISEHNRLYWYRQTLGQGPEFLTYFQNEAQLEKSRLLSDRFSAERPKGSFSTLEIQRTEQGDSAMYLCASSSLGGAGEQYFGPGTRLTVT.